The following is a T cell receptor (beta chain) sequence with its context. Its antigen remains unknown. RNA transcripts gave rise to amplified TCR beta CDR3 regions. The study used the HTBI primer set for a first-round RT-PCR of the TCR CDR3. TCRdb analysed the multiplex PCR reads with MiXCR anew, one entry per CDR3 protein. The sample consists of 350,000 or so distinct CDR3 sequences, 15% to 20% of them appearing once. The data originate from a study of T cells in Graves' hyperthyroidism and ophthalmopathy. Study-wide points: Ophthalmopathy, which appeared later, was predicted by the model a median roughly 6.4 months before onset. A 13 V-J model separated ophthalmopathy from stable hyperthyroidism. Most clonotypes that expanded in the thyroid above 0.001 also showed up in blood.

The TCR comes from a woman in her forties or fifties with Graves' hyperthyroidism. Sequenced sample: blood.

The DNA of the CDR3 is TGTGCCAGCAGTCCCCACGGGAGTGAAGAGGAGACCCAGTACTTC. As protein: CASSPHGSEEETQYF. The gene calls are TRBV27 and TRBJ2-5, with D maybe TRBD2 (6 bases). V lost 5 bases and J lost 5, with 18 bases in between. This CDR3 has 15 amino acids. From germline, CDR1 is MNHEY and CDR2 SMNVEV (reference sequence).